This TCR beta chain comes out of a study of shared clonotypes between healthy human individuals. As concerns this clone: Its antigen remains unidentified. Other DNA sequences from this sample encode an identical CDR3 as well.

The naive CD8 fraction comprised CD45RO-negative cells positively selected for CCR7 and excluded terminally differentiated effector memory CD45RA+ cells. Every one of the donors was a Caucasian adult that lived in Nashville, Tennessee. Only in-frame clones appear in the TCRdb table, and some are missing; sequencing was by immunoSEQ multiplex PCR. Of around 2,000,000 clones in the sample, approximately 95% were seen once. Study-wide points: The researchers took only blood, and tissue repertoires probably look different. Estimated clonotype richness was generally higher in naive than memory subsets. Genetic and exposure-history diversity was limited by the few donors.

Sequencing was carried out using naive CD8+ T cells sorted from blood. The origin of this receptor is a man younger than 30 in good health.

CDR3 coding DNA: TGTGCCAGCAGTTTTCAGGAGACCCAGTACTTC. Its protein product is CASSFQETQYF. The rearrangement links TRBV28 to TRBJ2-5, with D unresolved. The V and J ends lost 3 bases and 5 bases respectively, with 4 bases between them. Germline assignment: CDR1 MDHEN and CDR2 SYDVKM. There are 11 residues in the CDR3. Full variable domain (outside the CDR3, taken from reference TRBV28 and TRBJ2-5): DVKVTQSSRYLVKRTGEKVFLECVQDMDHENMFWYRQDPGLGLRLIYFSYDVKMKEKGDIPEGYSVSREKKERFSLILESASTNQTSMYLCASSFQETQYFGPGTRLLVL.